Shown below are 25 T cell receptor beta chains from a single sample sequenced in a study of shared clonotypes between healthy human individuals. Profiled with immunoSEQ multiplex PCR; TCRdb holds only in-frame clones, not every one. There are roughly 2.4 million clones in the sample; approximately 95% occur only once, and around 0.13% lies in the top ten. The sequencing input was naive CD4+ T cells sorted from blood. Subset defined: CD45RA+ positively selected. All receptors derive from a man between 18 and 35 years old in good health.

The J gene is TRBJ1-1, the V gene TRBV10-3; no clear D gene. The V end was cut by 7 bases, the J end by 2 bases, with 11 bases between. The germline V gene has CDR1 ENHRY and CDR2 SYGVKD. The length of the CDR3 is 13 residues. Written as DNA, the CDR3 is TGTGCCATCACATTTGAGTCAAACACTGAAGCTTTCTTT. It codes for CAITFESNTEAFF.

J is TRBJ1-2 and V is TRBV6-1; D gene uncertain. This CDR3 contains 15 residues. The V end lost 4 bases, the J end lost 2 bases, and 14 bases lay between the germline ends. In germline, CDR1 is MNHNS, CDR2 SASEGT. The CDR3 sequence is CASSGGRVVNYGYTF. CDR3 DNA sequence: TGTGCCAGCAGTGGAGGAAGGGTAGTAAACTATGGCTACACCTTC.

The chain couples TRBV11-2 to TRBJ2-5; maybe TRBD2 (5 bases). V shed 4 bases and J shed 4 bases, with 13 bases lying between them. The CDR3 length is 14 residues. The germline V gene encodes CDR1 SGHAT and CDR2 FQNNGV. CDR3 in DNA: TGTGCCAGCAGCTCGGCGGGTGTGGGAGAGACCCAGTACTTC. Its protein is CASSSAGVGETQYF.

This chain joins TRBV19 and TRBJ1-4; D is undetermined. This CDR3 contains 14 residues. V dropped 8 bases and J dropped 10 bases, with 20 bases sitting between them. Per the germline V gene, CDR1 is LNHDA and CDR2 is SQIVND (reference sequence). CDR3 in DNA: TGTGCCAGTCTTGCCGGGGAAAAGGGAGGAAAACTGTTTTTT. Residues: CASLAGEKGGKLFF.

This chain joins TRBV5-1 and TRBJ1-5; no clear D gene. Looked up from germline, CDR1 is SGHRS and CDR2 is YFSETQ. V shed 4 bases and J shed 6 bases, with 11 bases lying between them. CDR3 length: 13 amino acids. CDR3 coding DNA: TGCGCCAGCAGCCTGACGAGGTTTCAGCCCCAGCATTTT. The encoded protein is CASSLTRFQPQHF.

The gene calls are TRBV7-8 and TRBJ1-4, with TRBD1 matching 8 bases. CDR3 length equals 21 residues. J lost 0 bases, V lost 1 base, and 16 bases had no gene match. CDR1 SGHVS and CDR2 FQNEAQ come from the germline V gene. The CDR3: CASSLGWFGTGDEATNEKLFF. In DNA form, the CDR3 reads TGTGCCAGCAGCTTAGGATGGTTCGGGACAGGCGACGAAGCAACTAATGAAAAACTGTTTTTT.

This clone was found once. The chain is built from TRBV10-3 and TRBJ2-5, with TRBD1 as a possible D gene (6 bases). This CDR3 has 13 residues. Germline V gene lookup returns CDR1 ENHRY and CDR2 SYGVKD. V was trimmed by 7 bases and J by 2 bases, leaving 11 bases between them. The CDR3 nucleotides read TGTGCCATCAATTCAGGGGTTCAAGAGACCCAGTACTTC. Translation gives CAINSGVQETQYF.

In DNA, the CDR3 is TGTGCCAGCAGTTACTCGACAGGGCGAGATACGCAGTATTTT. Its translation is CASSYSTGRDTQYF. This chain links TRBV6-6 with TRBJ2-3; 7 bases match TRBD1. Germline V gene lookup returns CDR1 MNHNY and CDR2 SVGAGI (reference sequence). Unmatched junction bases numbered 2, after V lost 0 bases and J lost 5 bases. The CDR3 spans 14 residues.

In the case of this clone: This CDR3 is also generated by other DNA sequences in the sample. This rearrangement joins TRBV6-5 to TRBJ1-2, with TRBD1 identical over 9 bases. Germline assignment: CDR1 MNHEY and CDR2 SVGAGI. V was pared by 6 bases and J by 3 bases, with 2 bases of the junction left unmatched. The CDR3 covers 13 residues. CDR3 sequence (DNA): TGTGCCAGCAGCAGACAGGGGGACTATGGCTACACCTTC. Its protein is CASSRQGDYGYTF.

DNA of the CDR3: TGTGCCATCCTGAGGGAGGACACCGGGGAGCTGTTTTTT. It is translated as CAILREDTGELFF. The chain uses TRBV2 and TRBJ2-2; weak D call: TRBD2 (6 bases). Trimming took 10 bases from V and 3 from J, leaving 12 bases between them. This CDR3 contains 13 residues. Per the germline V gene, CDR1 is SNHLY and CDR2 is FYNNEI.

The chain links TRBV13 to TRBJ2-3; D uncertain. The CDR3 spans 13 residues. V lost 0 bases to trimming and J lost 6 bases, with 7 bases between them. The germline V gene has CDR1 PRHDT and CDR2 FYEKMQ (reference sequence). The DNA of the CDR3 is TGTGCCAGCAGCTTAGGCCTAGGGGATACGCAGTATTTT. Protein product: CASSLGLGDTQYF. Variable domain in full (rest from reference TRBV13 and TRBJ2-3): AAGVIQSPRHLIKEKRETATLKCYPIPRHDTVYWYQQGPGQDPQFLISFYEKMQSDKGSIPDRFSAQQFSDYHSELNMSSLELGDSALYFCASSLGLGDTQYFGPGTRLTVL.

This clone was seen only once. This specimen includes other DNA sequences encoding the same CDR3. In DNA, the CDR3 is TGTGCCAGCAGCTTGGGACAGGGGGCCGTGGGCTACACCTTC. Translated, it gives CASSLGQGAVGYTF. The rearrangement joins TRBV5-6 to TRBJ1-2, with 10 bases that match TRBD1. The germline gives CDR1 SGHDT, CDR2 YYEEEE. This CDR3 has 14 amino acids. The V segment lost 0 bases and the J segment 8 bases; nucleotides outside the gene matches: 4. Drawing the rest from reference TRBV5-6 and TRBJ1-2, the complete variable domain is DAGVTQSPTHLIKTRGQQVTLRCSPKSGHDTVSWYQQALGQGPQFIFQYYEEEERQRGNFPDRFSGHQFPNYSSELNVNALLLGDSALYLCASSLGQGAVGYTFGSGTRLTVV.

The chain combines TRBV7-2 with TRBJ2-7; 9 positions agree with TRBD1. Germline trimming cut 1 base from V and 3 bases from J; bases unmatched to any gene: 4. Germline V gene sequence: CDR1 SGHTA, CDR2 FQGNSA. The CDR3 sequence is 15 residues long. CDR3 residues: CASSLGTGAIYEQYF. The CDR3 coding sequence is TGTGCCAGCAGCTTAGGGACAGGGGCTATCTACGAGCAGTACTTC.

The chain joins TRBV9 to TRBJ2-2; 13 bases agree with TRBD2. CDR1 and CDR2 from the germline V gene are SGDLS and YYNGEE. V dropped 2 bases and J dropped 4; count of bases not matched to a gene: 17. The length of the CDR3 is 21 residues. Here the CDR3 reads CASSVRAGTSGMGVSTGELFF. DNA for the CDR3: TGTGCCAGCAGCGTCCGAGCTGGGACTAGCGGGATGGGGGTCAGCACCGGGGAGCTGTTTTTT.

The chain recombines TRBV21-1 with TRBJ2-7. TRBV21-1 is marked as a pseudogene. There are 15 residues in the CDR3. CDR3 residues: CASSKDPRIGYEQYF. CDR3 nucleotides: TGTGCCAGCAGCAAAGACCCACGGATCGGCTACGAGCAGTACTTC.

V and J are TRBV18 and TRBJ2-2, with 11 bases aligning to TRBD2. The V segment lost 0 bases and the J segment 10 bases; nucleotides outside the gene matches: 7. The CDR3 covers 16 residues. The V gene's germline CDR1 is KGHSH and CDR2 LQKENI. CDR3 nucleotides: TGTGCCAGCTCACCACCGGGACTAGCGGATCTAGCGGAGCTGTTTTTT. Amino acids: CASSPPGLADLAELFF.

As concerns this clone: Other DNA sequences in the sample encode the same CDR3. CDR3 nucleotides: TGTGCCAGCAGCTTAGTCCCTTTATACGAGCAGTACTTC. Translating it yields CASSLVPLYEQYF. The chain couples TRBV7-2 to TRBJ2-7; D is uncertain. The CDR3 consists of 13 residues. Germline V gives CDR1 SGHTA, CDR2 FQGNSA. Trimming removed 1 base at V and 4 bases at J, with 8 bases between.

The chain has TRBV18 and TRBJ2-6; maybe TRBD1 (6 bases). The CDR3 is made up of 17 amino acids. Germline CDR1 reads KGHSH; CDR2 reads LQKENI. With 3 bases removed from V and 2 bases from J, the gap between germline ends came to 14 bases. The CDR3 here is CASSPPGTPAGANVLTF. The CDR3 DNA sequence: TGTGCCAGCTCACCGCCCGGGACACCGGCTGGGGCCAACGTCCTGACTTTC.

The V call is TRBV5-1, the J call TRBJ2-5; either TRBD1 or TRBD2 may fit D (5 bases each). CDR1 SGHRS and CDR2 YFSETQ come from the germline V gene. This CDR3 contains 14 residues. V lost 8 bases and J lost 10, with 24 bases in between. CDR3 bases: TGCGCCAGTTCGAGAGGGACGGATAAGTTGATCCAGTACTTC. Amino acids: CASSRGTDKLIQYF.

This rearrangement joins TRBV7-2 to TRBJ2-7; possible D gene TRBD2, 6 bases. The CDR3 is 14 amino acids. V was shortened by 4 bases and J by 1 base, with 11 bases between the two germline ends. CDR1 is SGHTA, CDR2 FQGNSA, per germline. In DNA form, the CDR3 reads TGTGCCAGCAGCTCCAGACTAGTATCCTACGAGCAGTACTTC. Amino acid sequence: CASSSRLVSYEQYF.

The chain is built from TRBV6-1 and TRBJ1-4, with D tentatively TRBD1 (5 bases). Germline V gene data show CDR1 as MNHNS and CDR2 as SASEGT. The CDR3 has 14 residues. V lost 3 bases, J lost 8 bases, and 13 bases lay in between. CDR3 residues: CASSDRGVREKLFF. The CDR3 DNA reads TGTGCCAGCAGTGATCGGGGGGTTAGGGAAAAACTGTTTTTT.

This chain joins TRBV7-2 and TRBJ1-5; D is undetermined. Trimming removed 1 base from V and 7 bases from J, with 8 bases in between. CDR1 SGHTA and CDR2 FQGNSA come from the germline V gene. The CDR3 length is 13 residues. DNA for the CDR3: TGTGCCAGCAGCTTAGATGAGGTACAGCCCCAGCATTTT. Protein product: CASSLDEVQPQHF.

The chain links TRBV5-1 to TRBJ2-5; 9 bases fit TRBD1. This CDR3 contains 13 residues. V dropped 5 bases and J dropped 4; count of bases not matched to a gene: 3. Per germline, CDR1 SGHRS and CDR2 YFSETQ. The CDR3 reads CASRETGGETQYF. In nucleotides, the CDR3 is TGCGCCAGCAGAGAGACAGGGGGAGAGACCCAGTACTTC.

The gene calls are TRBV5-4 and TRBJ1-1; 8 bases agree with TRBD1. The CDR3 contains 14 residues. V shed 4 bases, J shed 4 bases, and the junction held 6 bases outside the gene matches. The germline V gene encodes CDR1 SGHNT and CDR2 YYREEE (reference sequence). The CDR3 nucleotides read TGTGCCAGCAGCCTGACAGGGGAAGGCACTGAAGCTTTCTTT. Translation gives CASSLTGEGTEAFF.

The chain links TRBV5-1 to TRBJ1-1; possible D gene TRBD1, 6 bases. Germline-derived CDR1 and CDR2 are SGHRS and YFSETQ. The CDR3 is 15 residues long. Trimming took 3 bases from V and 1 from J, leaving 13 bases between them. DNA for the CDR3: TGCGCCAGCAGCTCGTACCTACAGGGGAACACTGAAGCTTTCTTT. Translating it yields CASSSYLQGNTEAFF.